These 28 T cell receptor beta chains were sequenced from one sample in a study of molecular identifiers for immune sequencing clone quantification. TCRdb recomputed calls from the PCR reads with MiXCR, one row per CDR3 protein. The sample records over 600,000 distinct CDR3 sequences, less than 20% being singletons. Sequencing input: naive CD8+ T cells from blood, with Jurkat cell RNA spiked in. Subset here: FACS-sorted CD8+CD4-CCR7+CD45RA+ naive T cells. All receptors derive from a human donor in good health. Some libraries in this study had Jurkat cell RNA spiked in.

Only a few counts were recorded for this clonotype. The chain employs TRBV4-1 and TRBJ2-7; 8 nucleotides match TRBD2. The CDR3 contains 14 residues. Trimming removed 4 bases from V and 5 bases from J; junction bases left unmatched: 7. Germline CDR1 is MGHRA and CDR2 is YSYEKL. CDR3 sequence (DNA): TGCGCCAGCAGCCCCTCCGGACTAGCCCACGAGCAGTACTTC. It is translated as CASSPSGLAHEQYF.

Many counts were recorded for this clonotype. The chain links TRBV11-2 to TRBJ2-5; the D gene is possibly TRBD2 (5 bases). Germline V gene lookup returns CDR1 SGHAT and CDR2 FQNNGV. This CDR3 region has 14 residues. V lost 5 bases to trimming and J lost 9 bases, with 19 bases between them. This chain's CDR3 is CASSPRTAKRAQYF. The CDR3 bases are TGTGCCAGCAGCCCGAGGACCGCGAAGAGGGCCCAGTACTTC.

The chain employs TRBV4-3 and TRBJ1-5; D gene ambiguous. The germline V and J ends were trimmed by 1 base and 3 bases, with 10 bases remaining between them. The CDR3 is 15 amino acids. Germline loops: CDR1 LGHNA, CDR2 YSLEER. The CDR3 region is CASSQVSSPNQPQHF. The CDR3 nucleotides are TGCGCCAGCAGCCAAGTTTCCAGTCCCAATCAGCCCCAGCATTTT.

This clonotype has ten or more counts. This chain connects TRBV7-6 to TRBJ1-5; D unclear. This CDR3 region has 15 residues. Germline assignment: CDR1 SGHVS and CDR2 FNYEAQ. V lost 5 bases and J lost 5, with 16 bases in between. CDR3 residues: CASSPGPGRYQPQHF. CDR3 bases: TGTGCCAGCAGCCCCGGACCCGGGAGGTATCAGCCCCAGCATTTT.

This clonotype was counted only a few times. The chain recombines TRBV27 with TRBJ1-4, with 11 positions matching TRBD1. V trimming: 6 bases; J trimming: 3 bases; junction bases outside the gene matches: 6. Looked up from germline, CDR1 is MNHEY and CDR2 is SMNVEV (reference sequence). This CDR3 has 16 amino acids. The DNA of the CDR3 is TGTGCCAGCAGAGAGGGACAGGGGGGAGCTAATGAAAAACTGTTTTTT. Translating gives CASREGQGGANEKLFF.

V and J are TRBV3-1 and TRBJ2-5; 8 bases fit TRBD2. The CDR3 totals 14 residues. Germline trimming cut 0 bases from V and 5 bases from J; bases unmatched to any gene: 2. The germline CDR1 and CDR2 sequences are LGHDT and YNNKEL (reference sequence). CDR3 protein: CASSQEGGGETQYF. The DNA for the CDR3 is TGTGCCAGCAGCCAAGAAGGCGGGGGGGAGACCCAGTACTTC.

The chain is built from TRBV12-3 or TRBV12-4 and TRBJ2-3; no reliable D call. This CDR3 has 15 residues. Trimming took off 2 bases at V and 2 bases at J, with 11 bases between the two ends. The CDR3 is CASSLSAKDTDTQYF. CDR3 DNA: TGTGCCAGCAGTTTATCCGCCAAGGACACAGATACGCAGTATTTT.

This clonotype has more than one count but fewer than ten. The chain joins TRBV19 to TRBJ1-2; D may be TRBD1 (5 bases). The CDR3 length is 15 residues. The V gene's germline CDR1 is LNHDA and CDR2 SQIVND (reference sequence). V was pared by 4 bases and J by 1 base, with 13 bases between. CDR3 DNA: TGTGCCAGTAGTACCGGGACTTACATTAACTATGGCTACACCTTC. It yields the protein CASSTGTYINYGYTF.

This clonotype was recorded at least ten times. The CDR3 is CASSEDRGLNEKLFF. For the CDR3, the DNA is TGTGCCAGCAGTGAGGACAGGGGGCTTAATGAAAAACTGTTTTTT. The genes are TRBV27 and TRBJ1-4, with 11 bases lining up with TRBD1. The CDR3 sequence is 15 residues long. The junction had 3 bases not matched to a gene; V was cut back by 5 bases and J by 4 bases. The germline V gene encodes CDR1 MNHEY and CDR2 SMNVEV (reference sequence).

This clonotype was observed a few times. V usage is TRBV27 and J usage is TRBJ2-1; the match to TRBD2 covers 8 bases. Germline V CDR1 and CDR2: MNHEY, SMNVEV (reference sequence). The CDR3 is 16 amino acids. The V gene end was trimmed by 0 bases and the J gene end by 6 bases; junction bases not matched to a gene: 7. CDR3 coding DNA: TGTGCCAGCAGTTTATCCCACTACGGGACTAGCAATGAGCAGTTCTTC. Translating gives CASSLSHYGTSNEQFF.

This clonotype has more than one count but fewer than ten. V is TRBV15 and J is TRBJ2-3; TRBD2 is a possible D gene (6 bases). Looked up from germline, CDR1 is LNHNV and CDR2 is YYDKDF (reference sequence). Trimming took 11 bases from V and 6 from J, leaving 12 bases between them. The CDR3 runs 11 residues. The chain's CDR3 is CAARGIDTQYF. The CDR3 bases are TGTGCCGCCCGGGGGATCGATACGCAGTATTTT.

Points on this clonotype: A much larger clone differs from this one at a single base, so this may be a read error. The V call is TRBV10-3, the J call TRBJ2-3, with 13 positions matching TRBD2. The trim removed 2 bases at V and 4 bases at J, leaving 6 bases unmatched. The CDR3 runs 17 residues. CDR1 and CDR2 (germline): ENHRY, SYGVKD. The CDR3 region has the DNA TGTGCCATCAGTGAGACGGGACTAGCGGGGAGGTCAGATACGCAGTATTTT. It encodes CAISETGLAGRSDTQYF.

This clonotype came up many times. The rearrangement links TRBV11-2 to TRBJ2-3, with no clear D. The germline V and J ends were trimmed by 1 base and 4 bases, with 9 bases remaining between them. The germline V gene encodes CDR1 SGHAT and CDR2 FQNNGV. CDR3 length: 14 amino acids. CDR3 sequence: CASSLATSADTQYF. The CDR3 DNA is TGTGCCAGCAGCTTAGCTACCTCGGCAGATACGCAGTATTTT.

This clonotype was picked up many times. The V and J genes are TRBV5-4 and TRBJ2-6, with D perhaps matching TRBD1 or TRBD2 (5 bases each). Germline V lookup: CDR1 SGHNT, CDR2 YYREEE (reference sequence). CDR3 length equals 13 residues. Trimming stripped 4 bases from V and 8 bases from J, with 10 bases between. CDR3 sequence reads: CASSNRGPNVLTF. The CDR3 DNA is TGTGCCAGCAGCAACCGGGGCCCCAACGTCCTGACTTTC.

Worth noting for this clonotype: This may be a read error: a much more frequent sequence differs by one nucleotide. The final CDR3 position lacks the conserved phenylalanine or tryptophan, pointing to a likely read error. The CDR3: CASSQDRGRVADTQYS. In DNA form, the CDR3 reads TGCGCCAGCAGCCAGGACAGGGGGAGGGTTGCAGATACGCAGTATTCT. V usage is TRBV4-3 and J usage is TRBJ2-3, with TRBD1 matching over 10 bases. This CDR3 spans 16 amino acids. Losses at the gene ends were 3 bases for V and 4 bases for J; bases not matched to a gene: 7. Germline CDR1 reads LGHNA; CDR2 reads YSLEER.

Concerning this clonotype: This sequence may be a read error, since a much larger clone differs from it by one base. J is TRBJ2-3 and V is TRBV5-4, with D perhaps TRBD1 (5 bases). The CDR3 runs to 14 residues. CDR1 is SGHNT, CDR2 YYREEE, per germline (reference sequence). CDR3 amino acids: CASSIDRHTDTHYF. Written as DNA, the CDR3 is TGTGCCAGCAGCATCGACAGACACACAGATACGCATTATTTT.

Of note for this clonotype: A clone one base away is much larger, so this may be a read error. J is TRBJ2-5 and V is TRBV12-3 or TRBV12-4; TRBD2 matches 9 bases. This CDR3 has 16 amino acids. V trimming: 8 bases; J trimming: 7 bases; junction bases outside the gene matches: 17. The CDR3 DNA follows: TGTGCCAGCCGCAACGATTCTAGCGGGGCAACGGGGACCCAGTACTTC. Translation gives CASRNDSSGATGTQYF.

In regard to this clonotype: A clone one base away is much larger, so this may be a read error. The chain uses TRBV7-9 and TRBJ2-5; D unresolved. The length of the CDR3 is 15 residues. CDR1 SEHNR and CDR2 FQNEAQ come from the germline V gene (reference sequence). V shed 8 bases and J shed 0 bases, with 16 bases lying between them. CDR3 in DNA: TGTGCCAGCGGCCCCGTGGAGAGGTACCAAGAGACCCAGTACTTC. Residues: CASGPVERYQETQYF. The full variable domain, in which reference TRBV7-9 and TRBJ2-5 provide the parts outside the CDR3, is DTGVSQNPRHKITKRGQNVTFRCDPISEHNRLYWYRQTLGQGPEFLTYFQNEAQLEKSRLLSDRFSAERPKGSFSTLEIQRTEQGDSAMYLCASGPVERYQETQYFGPGTRLLVL.

In its sample, this clonotype was seen many times. The J gene is TRBJ2-7, the V gene TRBV7-9, with TRBD2 identical over 7 bases. The CDR3 is 16 residues long. V lost 5 bases and J lost 2; bases outside the gene matches: 12. In germline, CDR1 is SEHNR, CDR2 FQNEAQ (reference sequence). The CDR3, as DNA: TGTGCCAGCAGCCCCGGGTCGGCGGGGGTCACCTACGAGCAGTACTTC. This encodes CASSPGSAGVTYEQYF.

This clonotype has ten or more counts. The J gene is TRBJ2-5, the V gene TRBV9, with D perhaps matching TRBD1 or TRBD2 (5 bases each). Trimming removed 2 bases at V and 5 bases at J, with 19 bases between. This CDR3 contains 16 residues. From germline, CDR1 is SGDLS and CDR2 YYNGEE. The DNA of the CDR3 is TGTGCCAGCAGCGTGGAGGATACAGGACGTGGGGAGACCCAGTACTTC. It yields the protein CASSVEDTGRGETQYF. The variable domain in full, with the rest retrieved from reference TRBV9 and TRBJ2-5, is DSGVTQTPKHLITATGQRVTLRCSPRSGDLSVYWYQQSLDQGLQFLIQYYNGEERAKGNILERFSAQQFPDLHSELNLSSLELGDSALYFCASSVEDTGRGETQYFGPGTRLLVL.

This clonotype was recorded many times. This chain joins TRBV5-8 and TRBJ2-5, with a tentative D call TRBD2 (5 bases). V was cut by 2 bases and J by 1 base, with 9 bases left in between. CDR1 is SGHTS and CDR2 is YDEGEE in the germline V gene. This CDR3 is built from 14 residues. The CDR3 DNA is TGTGCCAGCAGCTTTCAGGCGGGCCAAGAGACCCAGTACTTC. It specifies CASSFQAGQETQYF.

In this sample, this clonotype turned up many times. This chain joins TRBV12-3 or TRBV12-4 and TRBJ1-2, with 8 bases that match TRBD1. The junction had 4 bases not matched to a gene; V was cut back by 5 bases and J by 8 bases. The CDR3 runs 12 residues. CDR3 residues: CASSPGGVGYTF. The CDR3 nucleotides are TGTGCCAGCAGTCCAGGGGGCGTAGGCTACACCTTC.

The chain joins TRBV27 to TRBJ2-1; 7 bases are a match to TRBD2. Trimming at V came to 3 bases and at J to 6 bases, leaving 2 bases not matched to a gene. Germline V gene sequence: CDR1 MNHEY, CDR2 SMNVEV (reference sequence). The CDR3 is 13 residues long. This CDR3 reads CASSLRESNEQFF. The DNA for the CDR3 is TGTGCCAGCAGTTTGCGGGAGAGCAATGAGCAGTTCTTC.

The J gene is TRBJ2-1, the V gene TRBV6-2 or TRBV6-3, with D perhaps matching TRBD2 (5 bases). This CDR3 is built from 14 residues. CDR1 and CDR2 from the germline V gene are MNHEY and SVGEGT. V was clipped by 7 bases and J by 0 bases, with 10 bases between them. The CDR3 sequence is CASIPDSSYNEQFF. The CDR3 coding sequence is TGTGCCAGCATACCGGACTCCTCCTACAATGAGCAGTTCTTC.

This clonotype was recorded at least ten times. This chain uses TRBV20-1 with TRBJ1-2; D is undetermined. V was cut by 1 base and J by 3 bases, with 6 bases left in between. The germline CDR1 and CDR2 sequences are DFQATT and SNEGSKA (reference sequence). The CDR3 length is 12 residues. CDR3 protein: CSARVEDYGYTF. CDR3 in DNA: TGCAGTGCTAGAGTCGAGGACTATGGCTACACCTTC.

On this clonotype: A read error may account for a junction end that differs from germline. V is TRBV12-3 or TRBV12-4 and J is TRBJ2-3; D is uncertain. The CDR3 runs to 12 residues. DNA for the CDR3: TGTGCCAACAGTTTATCCCCAGATACGCAGTATTTT. Its protein product is CANSLSPDTQYF.

In its sample, this clonotype was seen many times. The rearrangement links TRBV4-3 to TRBJ2-7; 8 positions match TRBD1. The J segment lost 6 bases and the V segment lost 2 bases, leaving 6 bases of the junction unmatched. Germline V gives CDR1 LGHNA, CDR2 YSLEER. There are 14 residues in the CDR3. CDR3 nucleotides: TGCGCCAGCAGCCAATCTTCACAGGGGGGCGAGCAGTACTTC. Translation: CASSQSSQGGEQYF.

This clonotype was seen a handful of times. The rearrangement uses TRBV30 and TRBJ2-7; D uncertain. CDR1 and CDR2 (germline): GTSNPN, SVGIG (reference sequence). V lost 4 bases to trimming and J lost 1 base, with 11 bases between them. The CDR3 spans 13 residues. The CDR3 spells CAWTHGPSYEQYF. CDR3 nucleotides: TGTGCCTGGACCCATGGGCCGTCCTACGAGCAGTACTTC.